This TCR beta chain was captured by sequencing in a study of blood T cell repertoires in COVID-19. Turning to the study itself: Material from acute and convalescent COVID-19 was sourced from the United States, Italy and Spain. Sample material is recorded as cDNA or gDNA derived from T cells, B-cell-depleted T cells, or PBMCs.

The V gene's germline CDR1 is MGHRA and CDR2 YSYEKL. CDR3 length: 15 residues. Trimming shortened V by 4 bases and J by 5 bases, and 15 bases separated the two germline ends. As originally analysed: Cell counts per sample came from amplifying reference gene primers. The method was immunoSEQ multiplex PCR; TCRdb's version includes in-frame clones alone and lacks a portion of them. The D gene and trimming were derived from the DNA, and the V and J assignments and clone size from that table. The sample has over 60,000 clones; roughly 84% are singletons. The chain recombines TRBV4-1 with TRBJ2-1, with D possibly TRBD1 on 5 matching bases. The sequenced material came from peripheral blood. The receptor's source is a man in his sixties or seventies with active or convalescent COVID-19. The CDR3 sequence is CASSREEGQNNEQFF. CDR3 bases: TGCGCCAGCAGCCGAGAGGAAGGACAAAACAATGAGCAGTTCTTC.